This TCR beta chain is drawn from a study of control samples from healthy donors and cancer patients. Profiled with immunoSEQ multiplex PCR; TCRdb holds only in-frame clones, not every one. The repertoire consists of fewer than 110,000 clones, with 80% to 90% occurring once and the leading ten covering 7.5% to 10%. This clone appeared once. This CDR3 is also generated by other DNA sequences in the sample. The source of this sequence is a man between 25 and 39 years old in good health. The sequenced material came from blood.

CDR3 DNA: TGTGCCAGCAGCTTGGATGGGGCCAACGTCCTGACTTTC. Translation: CASSLDGANVLTF. The chain uses TRBV5-6 and TRBJ2-6; no clear D. Trimming stripped 0 bases from V and 3 bases from J, with 1 base between. This CDR3 comprises 13 residues. CDR1 and CDR2 (germline): SGHDT, YYEEEE. The complete variable domain, with remaining parts taken from reference TRBV5-6 and TRBJ2-6, reads DAGVTQSPTHLIKTRGQQVTLRCSPKSGHDTVSWYQQALGQGPQFIFQYYEEEERQRGNFPDRFSGHQFPNYSSELNVNALLLGDSALYLCASSLDGANVLTFGAGSRLTVL.